The present TCR beta chain was sequenced within a study of regulatory T cells in long-lasting Graves disease. About the study: Antithyroid drug intake by newly diagnosed Graves' patients had lasted under 3 months.

Details on this clonotype: The antigen remains unidentified.

CDR3 length: 16 residues. Germline V gives CDR1 SGHDT, CDR2 YYEEEE. V was cut by 1 base and J by 11 bases, with 24 bases left in between. Study outcomes and limitations: Sample size, which was small, may have reduced accuracy. Repertoires from persistent disease leaned toward TRBV28, TRBJ1-2 and TRBJ2-5.

Arm-PCR of CDR3 regions and iRepertoire HTBI primers were the basis on which TCR beta libraries were built. TCRdb passed the multiplex PCR reads through MiXCR, listing each CDR3 protein once. The sample contains around 250,000 distinct CDR3 sequences, around 16% of which appear only once. Noted time point: newly diagnosed GD, antithyroid drugs for less than 3 months. The TCR library was made from RNA that had been extracted from PBMCs in TRIzol. American Thyroid Association guidelines defined how Graves' disease was diagnosed. The receptor was derived from a female donor with Graves disease. The rearrangement uses TRBV5-6 and TRBJ1-1, with D possibly being TRBD1 (5 bases). Sequences were derived from peripheral blood mononuclear cells (PBMCs), sampled at new diagnosis, from a patient treated with antithyroid drugs. The DNA for the CDR3 is TGTGCCAGCAGCTTGCTTTCCAGGGAGGGAGGTGTTTGGGCTTTCTTT. Protein product: CASSLLSREGGVWAFF. Full variable domain (remainder filled in from reference TRBV5-6 and TRBJ1-1): DAGVTQSPTHLIKTRGQQVTLRCSPKSGHDTVSWYQQALGQGPQFIFQYYEEEERQRGNFPDRFSGHQFPNYSSELNVNALLLGDSALYLCASSLLSREGGVWAFFGQGTRLTVV.